This entry lists 9 T cell receptor beta chains sequenced from one sample in a study of T cells in Graves' hyperthyroidism and ophthalmopathy (dated by TCRdb to the late 2010s). Library preparation employed multiplex PCR. Sequencing was performed on an Illumina HiSeq 2000. Amplification of TCR beta CDR3 regions was carried out from RNA transcripts. The TCR CDR3 was subjected to a first round of RT-PCR using the HTBI primer set and the Qiagen OneStep RT-PCR kit. The raw public data were reprocessed by TCRdb itself: fastp quality trimming at Q25, MiXCR clonotype calling, in-frame beta chains only. Entries are consolidated by CDR3 protein sequence, retaining the most common genes and DNA. The sample table records 300,000 to 400,000 distinct CDR3 sequences; approximately 15% of these occur just once. The ten largest clones capture roughly a fifth of the sample. The sequencing sample was made of blood. The receptors were sampled from a woman aged 25 to 39 with Graves' ophthalmopathy.

The chain joins TRBV29-1 to TRBJ2-7; D is undetermined. The CDR3 contains 12 residues. V was shortened by 7 bases and J by 2 bases, with 12 bases between the two germline ends. Germline V gives CDR1 SQVTM, CDR2 ANQGSEA. CDR3 DNA: TGCAGCGCCCGGAAGGCAGCCTACGAGCAGTACTTC. Protein product: CSARKAAYEQYF.

At least ten counts were recorded for this clonotype. This chain joins TRBV11-2 and TRBJ1-2, with D possibly TRBD1 on 5 matching bases. The CDR3 has 12 residues. Germline values: CDR1 SGHAT, CDR2 FQNNGV. V gave up 3 bases and J gave up 5 bases, with 7 bases separating them. The CDR3 here is CASSLTDYGYTF. CDR3 DNA sequence: TGTGCCAGCAGCTTGACAGATTATGGCTACACCTTC.

This clonotype was counted between two and nine times. The J gene is TRBJ2-7, the V gene TRBV4-2, with a tentative D call TRBD1 (5 bases). The CDR3 is made up of 16 amino acids. V lost 4 bases, J lost 0 bases, and 16 bases lay in between. Germline CDR1 LGHNA, CDR2 YNFKEQ. The CDR3 protein is CASSRIPDSFSYEQYF. CDR3 nucleotide sequence: TGTGCCAGCAGCCGAATCCCCGACAGTTTCTCCTACGAGCAGTACTTC.

In this sample, this clonotype turned up a few times. An end of the junction differs from the germline gene, which may be a read error. The chain employs TRBV10-2 and TRBJ2-3; D uncertain. CDR1 is WSHSY, CDR2 SAAADI, per germline. The CDR3 is made up of 16 amino acids. The CDR3 spells CASSESGGLSTDTQYF. DNA of the CDR3: TGCGCCAGCAGCGAGTCGGGCGGTTTGAGCACAGATACGCAGTATTTT.

This clonotype was detected ten times or more. The chain recombines TRBV18 with TRBJ2-7; D may correspond to TRBD1 or TRBD2 (5 bases each). CDR1 is KGHSH, CDR2 LQKENI, per germline. This CDR3 comprises 15 residues. V gave up 4 bases and J gave up 6 bases, with 19 bases separating them. The CDR3 coding sequence is TGTGCCAGCTCACTCCCAGGTGGGGGTACCGGCGAGCAGTACTTC. Residues: CASSLPGGGTGEQYF. The full variable domain, in which reference TRBV18 and TRBJ2-7 provide the parts outside the CDR3, is NAGVMQNPRHLVRRRGQEARLRCSPMKGHSHVYWYRQLPEEGLKFMVYLQKENIIDESGMPKERFSAEFPKEGPSILRIQQVVRGDSAAYFCASSLPGGGTGEQYFGPGTRLTVT.

This clonotype was seen ten or more times. The chain couples TRBV15 to TRBJ2-3; D unclear. Between the trimmed V and J ends, which lost 1 base and 2 bases, there was a span of 1 base. The germline CDR1 and CDR2 sequences are LNHNV and YYDKDF (reference sequence). The CDR3 loop spans 12 amino acids. CDR3 region: CATSRATDTQYF. The CDR3 DNA reads as TGTGCCACCAGCAGAGCCACAGATACGCAGTATTTT.

This clonotype occurred many times. The chain uses TRBV3-1 and TRBJ1-6; a possible D gene is TRBD1 (6 bases). The V gene's germline CDR1 is LGHDT and CDR2 YNNKEL (reference sequence). V shed 3 bases and J shed 9 bases, with 15 bases lying between them. The CDR3 totals 15 residues. CDR3 DNA: TGTGCCAGCAGCCAGGGCAGGGGCTATGGTTCACCCCTCCACTTT. Its protein product is CASSQGRGYGSPLHF.

This clonotype was detected ten times or more. One end of the junction fails to match germline, which may point to a read error. The chain links TRBV7-7 to TRBJ2-5; 8 nucleotides align to TRBD2. Germline values: CDR1 SSHAT, CDR2 FNYEAQ (reference sequence). The length of the CDR3 is 17 residues. The CDR3, as DNA: TGTGCTAGCAGCCCAACCCGGACTAGCCTTTTTCAAGAGACCCAGTACTTC. It yields the protein CASSPTRTSLFQETQYF.

This clonotype was counted many times. The rearrangement links TRBV2 to TRBJ1-2; 7 nucleotides agree with TRBD1. The CDR3 runs 15 residues. Germline loops: CDR1 SNHLY, CDR2 FYNNEI. J was trimmed by 7 bases and V by 6 bases; bases with no gene match: 14. CDR3 in amino acids: CASRPFRGQVAGYTF. The CDR3 DNA is TGTGCCAGCAGGCCCTTCCGCGGACAGGTTGCTGGCTACACCTTC.